This entry features one T cell receptor (beta chain) sequence. Its target antigen remains unknown. Receptors were amplified or captured by the immunoSEQ multiplex PCR assay. A mixture of 60 forward primers for TCR Vbeta segments and 13 reverse primers for TCR Jbeta segments was used in the multiplex PCR. Amplification of the CDR3 region of rearranged TCR beta genes was performed with a multiplex PCR assay on genomic DNA. Amplified TCR beta libraries were sequenced as 87-base-pair reads on the Illumina HiSeq System. The authors' pipeline ran thus. In a later analysis, approximately 74 million unique TCR beta chains were counted across the roughly 610 repertoires, and roughly 11 million of these chains were shared by at least two donors. To remove PCR and sequencing errors, raw reads were error-corrected and collapsed into unique sequences using a nearest-neighbor algorithm that merged closely related sequences. To assign V, D and J gene segments, CDR3 sequences were aligned to IMGT reference sequences. For a sequence to be retained, a match of at least six nucleotides was required to both a V gene segment and a J gene segment. Rearrangements were called productive when the CDR3 lacked stop codons and stayed in frame with V and J; all others were non-productive. CDR3 was defined according to IMGT convention as the region running from the second conserved V-encoded cysteine to the conserved J-encoded phenylalanine. In an earlier analysis of around 570 of the donors, sequences lacking an unambiguous match to a single V gene segment were excluded. In an earlier analysis of around 590 of the donors, a V segment was called functional when productive rearrangements were above 56.7%, and segregating when the standard deviation between donors exceeded 5%. A statistical classification framework was developed to diagnose cytomegalovirus status using the catalog of TCR beta chain sequences. A later analysis assigned V and J genes by comparing TCR nucleotide sequences with IMGT/GENE-DB human TR gene sequences. A later analysis assigned CDR3 sequences and most-parsimonious VDJ recombination scenarios with the TCRdist pipeline. In a later analysis, each TCR beta chain was defined by its CDR3 amino acid sequence together with its V-gene family, and reads lacking a unique V-gene family were excluded. To address suspected cross-contamination and a sequencing artifact, a later analysis removed 592 highly shared, low-generation-probability nucleotide sequences. In a later analysis, a clonal expansion index for each public chain was calculated from normalized within-repertoire ranks of inferred template counts. A later analysis computed generation probabilities with a VDJ recombination model fitted to out-of-frame rearrangements, and checked the results against IGoR. In a later analysis, TCR-TCR, TCR-HLA and TCR-CMV co-occurrence was scored with hypergeometric tests, and a repertoire-size bias correction was applied to TCR pairs. To estimate false discovery rates, a later analysis permuted the HLA or CMV assignments 20 times. In a later analysis, co-occurring TCRs were grouped using DBSCAN, with TCRdist sequence similarity added in when clustering inside HLA-allele-positive subsets. Repertoires with fewer than 30,000 or more than 120,000 public chains were left out of co-occurrence clustering, as were about five repertoires with anomalous nucleotide sharing. This immuneACCESS table, as held by TCRdb, lists in-frame sequences with V and J called but not all clones. Of the missing ones, under half trace to an unresolved V gene in checked studies; the others have no known cause. V and J calls and clone size come straight from that table; D and trimming were deduced from the DNA. The table for this sample lists around 100,000 clones. Clones ranked in the top ten supply roughly 3.5% of the sample.

The sample belongs to a study of cytomegalovirus exposure and HLA in healthy donors (dated by TCRdb to 2017 to 2019). For the wider study: According to an earlier analysis of 450 to 650 of the donors, 150 million to 200 million T cells yielded some 110 million unique TCR beta sequences and approximately 280 Gb of sequence data. An early release covering more than 500 HLA-typed donors comprised approximately 300 gigabases of sequencing data and around 86 million unique TCR sequences. Among the roughly 430 genotyped donors, roughly 80% belonged to the genetic ancestry cluster associated with self-reported Caucasian donors. The study was designed to test whether signatures of past pathogen exposure could be identified by cataloging public T cell receptors. The T cell repertoires of under 700 subjects were profiled by immunosequencing and related to cytomegalovirus serostatus. A separate validation cohort of 100 to 150 different subjects was used in addition to the approximately 670-subject first cohort. To predict cytomegalovirus infection status, the study combined high-throughput TCR immunosequencing, statistical association of individual TCRs with disease status, and machine learning. A later analysis re-analyzed previously published TCR beta repertoires from roughly 630 donors and added high-resolution HLA genotyping to study TCR occurrence patterns. Rather than drawing on any new phenotypic data, the later analysis identified candidate immune exposures from TCR beta sequences and the way those sequences occurred across donors. In an earlier analysis of a few hundred of the donors, high-throughput TCR beta sequencing was used to judge whether each TCR beta V gene segment behaved as functional or pseudogenic. Alongside the repertoire data, information on donor age, sex, ethnicity and CMV serostatus was compiled. A later genetic analysis took genome-wide SNP genotypes for 398 of the 666 donors and used that subset as a discovery cohort. Every discovery cohort repertoire had been produced on one sequencing platform. Both class I and class II loci were covered by HLA typing, at four-digit resolution. The number of typed donors differed by locus: about 620-630 for A, B, C, DRB1 and DQB1; 500 to 550 for DQA1; 606 for DPA1; and about 450 for DPB1. Because of strong linkage in the cohort, a handful of DR-DQ haplotypes were treated as single units for association and clustering. Among about 400 genotyped donors of the cohort, an average of around 250,000 unique TCR beta nucleotide sequences was sequenced per donor, of which about 18% were non-productive.

The cohort consisted of 666 healthy bone marrow donors. All cohort members were sampled while nominally healthy, although unrecorded immune exposures were likely present. The donor was CMV seronegative and was included in the group of a few hundred seronegative cohort members. Each donor provided a peripheral blood sample, and peripheral blood mononuclear cells were used for TCR beta sequencing. The Qiagen DNeasy Blood Extraction Kit was used to extract genomic DNA from the blood cell samples. Findings and caveats that apply to the study as a whole: An association between a missense DCLRE1C variant and V-gene and J-gene trimming of TCR beta chains was found in a later genetic analysis and replicated in an independent cohort. A later analysis found that TCR association rates varied across HLA loci, with DRB1 alleles showing the most associated TCRs and HLA-C alleles the fewest. The only immune exposure information available for the cohort was CMV serostatus. A later analysis found that HLA-associated TCR beta chains were more clonally expanded and had lower generation probabilities than equally common non-associated chains. A later analysis found that most CMV-associated TCR beta chains appeared HLA-restricted, with HLA associations seemingly driven largely by CMV exposure. In an earlier analysis of a few hundred of the donors, most TCR beta V segments were observed in productive rearrangements about 87% or about 30% of the time, broadly matching IMGT annotations. The study gave a list of under 200 TCR beta chains associated with cytomegalovirus. When HLA alleles, especially DR and DQ, strongly co-occurred, TCR associations were difficult to assign to individual alleles. The sequencing pipeline was judged likely to have produced a cluster of highly shared sequence variants as a technical artifact. In both the original and validation cohorts, the classifier was reported to diagnose cytomegalovirus status with high specificity and sensitivity. A later genetic analysis reported fewer N-insertions in productive TCRs among donors in an Asian-associated ancestry cluster than the approximately 670-donor mean. Correlated functional status among segregating V segments might reflect linkage disequilibrium, but an unknown experimental factor could not be ruled out. A further reported finding was that TCR beta sequences accurately predicted the HLA-A and HLA-B alleles for most subjects in the first cohort. Presence/absence analyses assumed roughly uniform sequencing depth across donors, an assumption that may not hold. Because HLA typing was missing for some donors at each locus, association tests included only the typed subset. In a later analysis, 15,000 to 20,000 TCR beta sequences were associated with specific HLA alleles at a false discovery rate of 0.05. The authors suggested that the approach could potentially be generalized to other disease states and immunological phenotypes. Most TCR sequences were seen in very few donors, while some public TCRs were found in many individuals. Only TCR beta chains were sequenced in this cohort, and the absence of alpha or paired-chain data limited detectable features. Around 16 rarely observed V segments, including chromosome 9 orphons, were excluded from the earlier analysis of approximately 500 of the donors because counts were too low. Some IMGT-functional V segments, including TRBV6-2 and TRBV6-3, could not be told apart with the 87-base-pair reads, so those segments were excluded. In a later analysis, several top co-occurrence clusters were reported to appear linked to parvovirus B19, influenza, CMV and Epstein-Barr virus. In vitro tests confirmed that a few of the cytomegalovirus-associated TCR beta chains recognize cytomegalovirus antigens.

Taken from cysteine to phenylalanine, the CDR3 has 17 residues. Just CDR3 DNA is preserved here, 51 bases in frame from base 1. Trimming removed 3 bases from V and 0 bases from J; the gene matches leave 4 bases unexplained. The germline V gene sets CDR1 to KGHSH and CDR2 to LQKENI. The chain joins TRBV18 to TRBJ2-4; TRBD2 aligns with 11 central bases. Sequenced: PBMCs. This receptor was obtained from a man aged 25-45 years in good health and CMV-seronegative. The bases read TGTGCCAGCTCACCTACTAGCGGGGGTATAGCCAAAAACATTCAGTACTTC. Protein translation: CASSPTSGGIAKNIQYF.